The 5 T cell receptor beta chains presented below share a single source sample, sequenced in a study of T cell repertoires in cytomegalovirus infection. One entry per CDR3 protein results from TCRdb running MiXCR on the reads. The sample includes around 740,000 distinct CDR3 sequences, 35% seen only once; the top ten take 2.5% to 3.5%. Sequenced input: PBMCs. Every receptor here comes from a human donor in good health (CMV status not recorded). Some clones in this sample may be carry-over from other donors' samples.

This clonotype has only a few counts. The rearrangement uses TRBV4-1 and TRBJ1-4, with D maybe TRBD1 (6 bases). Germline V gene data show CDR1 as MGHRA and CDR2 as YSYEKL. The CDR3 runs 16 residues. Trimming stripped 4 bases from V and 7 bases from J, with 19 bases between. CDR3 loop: CASSPIGGEEGEKLFF. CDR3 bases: TGCGCCAGCAGCCCGATCGGGGGCGAGGAAGGTGAAAAACTGTTTTTT.

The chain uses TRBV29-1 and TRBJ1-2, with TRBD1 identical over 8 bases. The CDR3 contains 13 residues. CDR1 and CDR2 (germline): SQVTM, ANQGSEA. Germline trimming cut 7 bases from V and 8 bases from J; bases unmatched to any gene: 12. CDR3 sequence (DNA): TGCAGCGCCTACCCGACAGGGGAGGACGGCTACACCTTC. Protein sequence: CSAYPTGEDGYTF.

CDR3 protein: CASSQDRGPYTDTQYF. As DNA, the CDR3 is TGTGCCAGCAGCCAAGATAGGGGACCTTACACAGATACGCAGTATTTT. This chain connects TRBV3-1 to TRBJ2-3, with D perhaps matching TRBD1 or TRBD2 (5 bases each). The CDR3 contains 16 residues. Germline CDR1 LGHDT, CDR2 YNNKEL (reference sequence). Between the trimmed V and J ends, which lost 0 bases and 2 bases, there was a span of 12 bases.

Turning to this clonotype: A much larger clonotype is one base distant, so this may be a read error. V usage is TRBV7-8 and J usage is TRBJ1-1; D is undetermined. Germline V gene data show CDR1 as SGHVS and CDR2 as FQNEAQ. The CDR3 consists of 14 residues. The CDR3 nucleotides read TGTGCCAGCATCACTGGCCCGGGGAACTCTGAAGCTTTCTTT. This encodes CASITGPGNSEAFF.

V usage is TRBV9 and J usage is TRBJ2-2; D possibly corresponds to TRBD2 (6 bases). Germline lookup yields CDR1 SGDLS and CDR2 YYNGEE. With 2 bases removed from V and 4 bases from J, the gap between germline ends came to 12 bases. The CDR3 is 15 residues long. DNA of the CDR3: TGTGCCAGCAGCGTGGAGGGCAGGGTCACCGGGGAGCTGTTTTTT. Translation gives CASSVEGRVTGELFF.